This T cell receptor beta chain was captured by sequencing in a study of identical twins. Germline V gives CDR1 SGHAT, CDR2 FQDESV (reference sequence). This CDR3 region has 11 residues. The V and J ends lost 5 bases and 10 bases respectively, with 9 bases between them. Regarding this clonotype: Antigen: not known.

Template switching supplied a universal primer site; unique molecular identifiers were carried on the cDNA. MiXCR, run by TCRdb on the 5' RACE reads, gives a single entry per CDR3 protein. The sample contains over 550,000 distinct CDR3 sequences, under 8.5% of which appear only once. Healthy Caucasian individuals made up all the donors. Study-level results: Cord blood's abundant beta clonotypes had fewer insertions, unlike memory repertoires. It was cross-sectional statistical analysis, not following the same donors, that the conclusions relied on.

The same data also went into a second study, on yellow fever vaccine responses in identical twins.

This chain connects TRBV11-1 to TRBJ2-1; D unresolved. The source is a woman younger than 35 in good health. Sequencing was performed on PBMCs. Here the CDR3 reads CASSVSEEQFF. CDR3 in DNA: TGTGCCAGCAGCGTTTCGGAGGAGCAGTTCTTC.